This entry describes one T cell receptor (beta chain). This clone was seen a handful of times. Its target antigen remains unknown. No base-level quality is on record; no much larger clone is a single base apart. TCRbeta CDR3 regions were amplified from genomic DNA by means of the immunoSEQ Assay, a bias-controlled multiplex PCR. The original methods were these. The number of nucleated cells in each sample was estimated from the amplification of reference gene primers within the assay. To quantify the absolute abundance of each unique TCRbeta CDR3 rearrangement, sequence reads were collapsed and filtered. Productive Simpson clonality was computed per sample as the square root of Simpson's diversity index over productive rearrangements. TCRdb obtained this table from immuneACCESS and retained in-frame rearrangements with V and J assigned. These tables miss some clones; where compared with another copy, unresolved V genes account for less than half of the shortfall, and the remainder is unexplained. V and J calls and clone size come straight from that table; D and trimming were deduced from the DNA. The sample records 100,000 to 150,000 clones, 65% to 85% of which are singletons. The ten largest make up about 2% of the sample.

The germline V gene yields MDHEN for CDR1 and SYDVKM for CDR2. The V and J ends are trimmed by 6 bases and 7 bases, leaving 15 bases between them. CDR3 length: 13 amino acids, cysteine to phenylalanine. The only DNA kept is the CDR3, 39 bases in frame from the first base. This entry belongs to a study of blood T cell repertoires in COVID-19 (dated by TCRdb to 2018 to 2020). Study-level background: Collaborator samples came from the United States, Italy and Spain and covered acute and convalescent phases of COVID-19. The samples were drawn from the first 160 participants of the ongoing ImmuneRACE study and from about 1,200 subjects provided by 6 global collaborators. The repertoires were released in a freely available public database meant as a resource for research on the immune response to SARS-CoV-2. Where available, HLA class I and class II types were obtained from metadata supplied by the sample provider rather than from assay-based typing. Sample metadata almost always included a de-identified subject ID, COVID-19 status, age in years and sex. The dataset comprised deeply sampled blood TCRbeta repertoires from subjects exposed to, actively infected with, or recovered from COVID-19. The prospective study material was composed of cDNA or gDNA derived from T cells, B-cell-depleted T cells, or PBMCs. The research as a whole found: The quantity of clinical and demographic metadata differed by source and by participant and was supplied without curation.

Each collaborating institution followed its own protocols to collect whole blood in K2EDTA tubes. For TCRbeta analysis, collaborators shipped samples in one of three forms: frozen whole blood, isolated PBMCs, or DNA extracted from either of those sample types. The chain joins TRBV28 to TRBJ1-1; the D gene cannot be named for sure. This TCR derives from a man between 65 and 79 years old with acute or convalescent COVID-19. Sequencing was done on a sample of peripheral blood. CDR3 reads: CASSPPGRREAFF. The DNA sequence is as follows: TGTGCCAGCAGCCCCCCTGGCAGGCGTGAAGCTTTCTTT.